Listed below are T cell receptor beta chains from one sample, sequenced in a study of identical twins. One entry per CDR3 protein, called by TCRdb with MiXCR from the 5' RACE reads. The sample records about 520,000 distinct CDR3 sequences, roughly a fifth being singletons. These data were likewise used in another study, on T cells expressing NK-cell markers.

Material: CD4+ T cells sorted from blood. The receptors stem from a woman younger than 35 in good health. CDR3s include the opening cysteine and the closing phenylalanine or tryptophan. Each record gives: D gene, V gene, J gene, clone size, CDR3 protein, CDR3 DNA. D genes are given only for firm matches. Size is omitted from some rows. Given values are once, few, many or a class for expanded clones.

>TRBD2|TRBV9|TRBJ2-5|few
CASSATKRLAGGQQETQYF
TGTGCCAGCAGCGCTACAAAGAGACTAGCGGGGGGCCAACAAGAGACCCAGTACTTC
>-|TRBV6-1|TRBJ2-3|-
CASRRDSVTPDTQYF
TGTGCCAGCCGCCGGGACTCTGTGACACCGGATACGCAGTATTTT
>-|TRBV20-1|TRBJ2-1|few
CSAPSPALVEQFF
TGCAGTGCTCCTTCCCCAGCCCTGGTTGAGCAGTTCTTC
>-|TRBV12-3/TRBV12-4|TRBJ2-1|-
CASTYSRSDEQFF
TGTGCCAGCACGTACTCTAGGTCCGATGAGCAGTTCTTC
>-|TRBV12-3/TRBV12-4|TRBJ2-7|-
CASSLALTDSYEQYF
TGTGCCAGCAGTTTGGCCCTGACCGACTCCTACGAGCAGTACTTC
>TRBD1|TRBV7-2|TRBJ1-2|few
CASSTTGGGYTF
TGTGCCAGCAGCACTACAGGGGGCGGCTACACCTTC
>-|TRBV20-1|TRBJ1-2|few
CSARSNQVYGYTF
TGCAGTGCTAGAAGCAACCAGGTCTATGGCTACACCTTC
>-|TRBV7-9|TRBJ2-1|-
CASSPGPAYNEQFF
TGTGCCAGCAGCCCGGGGCCAGCCTACAATGAGCAGTTCTTC
>TRBD2|TRBV5-1|TRBJ2-3|-
CASSFSGAADTQYF
TGCGCCAGCAGCTTTAGCGGGGCGGCAGATACGCAGTATTTT
>-|TRBV7-2|TRBJ2-7|few
CASSPPAVRGQYF
TGTGCCAGCAGCCCCCCCGCGGTTCGGGGGCAGTACTTC
>-|TRBV6-5|TRBJ2-5|few
CASSYRPDQETQYF
TGTGCCAGCAGTTACAGACCTGACCAAGAGACCCAGTACTTC
>TRBD1|TRBV9|TRBJ1-2|-
CASSVGQIYYGYTF
TGTGCCAGCAGCGTGGGACAGATCTACTATGGCTACACCTTC
>-|TRBV2|TRBJ2-7|-
CASSEALGYNHEQYF
TGTGCCAGCAGTGAAGCGCTTGGCTACAACCACGAGCAGTACTTC
>TRBD1|TRBV5-4|TRBJ2-7|few
CASSFPGQGNEQYF
TGTGCCAGCAGCTTCCCGGGACAGGGTAATGAGCAGTACTTC
>-|TRBV20-1|TRBJ2-5|few
CSVAGLPRETQYF
TGCAGTGTCGCGGGACTTCCGAGGGAGACCCAGTACTTC
>TRBD1|TRBV12-3/TRBV12-4|TRBJ2-2|few
CASSQGEGELFF
TGTGCCAGCAGCCAGGGGGAGGGGGAGCTGTTTTTT
>-|TRBV10-3|TRBJ2-7|few
CAISRSYEQYF
TGTGCCATCAGTCGGTCCTACGAGCAGTACTTC
>-|TRBV10-3|TRBJ1-2|-
CAKGRWDYGYTF
TGTGCCAAAGGACGGTGGGATTATGGCTACACCTTC
>-|TRBV20-1|TRBJ1-5|few
CSASKGVGQPQHF
TGCAGTGCTAGTAAAGGGGTCGGACAGCCCCAGCATTTT
>-|TRBV20-1|TRBJ2-5|few
CSAAGQETQYF
TGCAGTGCGGCGGGGCAAGAGACCCAGTACTTC
>-|TRBV10-3|TRBJ2-5|-
CAISDSSGTETQYF
TGTGCCATCAGTGATTCATCGGGGACCGAGACCCAGTACTTC
>-|TRBV7-8|TRBJ1-5|few
CASSLQSRLKQPQHF
TGTGCCAGCAGCTTACAAAGCCGCCTCAAACAGCCCCAGCATTTT
>-|TRBV29-1|TRBJ1-2|-
CSVLGENYGYTF
TGCAGCGTTTTAGGGGAGAACTATGGCTACACCTTC
>-|TRBV5-1|TRBJ1-2|-
CASSFQQGGGYGYTF
TGCGCCAGCAGCTTTCAACAGGGAGGCGGCTATGGCTACACCTTC
>TRBD2|TRBV29-1|TRBJ2-1|few
CSVLGGRAYNEQFF
TGCAGCGTTCTTGGCGGGAGGGCTTACAATGAGCAGTTCTTC
>TRBD2|TRBV20-1|TRBJ2-3|-
CSAKTGLSTDTQYF
TGCAGTGCCAAAACGGGACTAAGCACAGATACGCAGTATTTT
>-|TRBV12-3/TRBV12-4|TRBJ2-2|few
CASARVYTGELFF
TGTGCCAGCGCCAGGGTTTACACCGGGGAGCTGTTTTTT
>TRBD2|TRBV5-1|TRBJ2-7|-
CASGSGGTSYEQYF
TGCGCCAGCGGGTCGGGAGGGACCTCCTACGAGCAGTACTTC
>TRBD2|TRBV4-3|TRBJ2-3|-
CASSQANLAGAKDTQYF
TGCGCCAGCAGCCAAGCTAACCTAGCGGGAGCCAAAGATACGCAGTATTTT
>TRBD2|TRBV20-1|TRBJ2-2|few
CSAKLAGGDGGELFF
TGCAGTGCTAAACTAGCGGGAGGGGATGGCGGGGAGCTGTTTTTT
>-|TRBV6-1|TRBJ2-5|-
CASSHGTPVKTQYF
TGTGCCAGCAGCCACGGGACGCCCGTGAAGACCCAGTACTTC
>-|TRBV30|TRBJ2-1|few
CAWSFFQNEQFF
TGTGCCTGGAGTTTTTTCCAGAATGAGCAGTTCTTC
>TRBD2|TRBV7-8|TRBJ2-2|-
CASSLVRLAGIGNTGELFF
TGTGCCAGCAGCTTAGTCAGGCTAGCGGGAATAGGAAACACCGGGGAGCTGTTTTTT
>-|TRBV20-1|TRBJ2-2|many
CSAIGQHTGELFF
TGCAGTGCTATAGGACAACACACCGGGGAGCTGTTTTTT
>TRBD2|TRBV27|TRBJ2-6|-
CAREPGLAGVGANVLTF
TGTGCCAGGGAACCGGGACTAGCGGGGGTTGGGGCCAACGTCCTGACTTTC
>-|TRBV20-1|TRBJ2-1|-
CSARDPGEQFF
TGCAGTGCTAGAGATCCGGGGGAGCAGTTCTTC
>TRBD2|TRBV28|TRBJ2-3|-
CASSSPTSGAKDTQYF
TGTGCCAGCAGTTCCCCAACTAGCGGGGCCAAGGATACGCAGTATTTT
>-|TRBV7-2|TRBJ1-2|-
CASSLVGSVSGYTF
TGTGCCAGCAGCTTAGTAGGTTCTGTTTCGGGCTACACCTTC
>-|TRBV5-6|TRBJ2-7|-
CASSLARQGQQYF
TGTGCCAGCAGCTTGGCCCGCCAGGGACAGCAGTACTTC
>-|TRBV4-2|TRBJ1-2|-
CASSRYRASNYGYTF
TGTGCCAGCAGCCGATACAGGGCTTCTAACTATGGCTACACCTTC
>TRBD1|TRBV6-5|TRBJ2-5|few
CASSWTGIETQYF
TGTGCCAGCAGTTGGACAGGGATAGAGACCCAGTACTTC
>TRBD2|TRBV27|TRBJ2-7|many
CASRKGLAGAHEQYF
TGTGCCAGCAGAAAAGGACTAGCGGGAGCCCACGAGCAGTACTTC
>TRBD2|TRBV7-9|TRBJ2-7|-
CASSLTSASYEQYF
TGTGCCAGCAGCCTCACTAGCGCCTCCTACGAGCAGTACTTC
>-|TRBV20-1|TRBJ1-2|few
CSARDFRGANYGYTF
TGCAGTGCTAGAGATTTTCGGGGGGCTAACTATGGCTACACCTTC